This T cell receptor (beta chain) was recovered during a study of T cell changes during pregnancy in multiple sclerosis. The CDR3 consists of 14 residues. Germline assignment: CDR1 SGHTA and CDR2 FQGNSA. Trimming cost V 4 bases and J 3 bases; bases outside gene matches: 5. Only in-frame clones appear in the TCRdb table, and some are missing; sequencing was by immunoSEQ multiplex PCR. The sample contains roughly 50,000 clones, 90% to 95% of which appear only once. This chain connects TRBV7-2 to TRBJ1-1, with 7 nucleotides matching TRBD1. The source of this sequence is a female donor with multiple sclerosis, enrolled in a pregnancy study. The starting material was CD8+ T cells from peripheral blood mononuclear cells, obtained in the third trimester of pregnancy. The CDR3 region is CASSSRDRYTEAFF. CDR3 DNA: TGTGCCAGCAGCTCTCGGGACAGATACACTGAAGCTTTCTTT. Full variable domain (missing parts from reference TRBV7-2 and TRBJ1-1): GAGVSQSPSNKVTEKGKDVELRCDPISGHTALYWYRQSLGQGLEFLIYFQGNSAPDKSGLPSDRFSAERTGGSVSTLTIQRTQQEDSAVYLCASSSRDRYTEAFFGQGTRLTVV.